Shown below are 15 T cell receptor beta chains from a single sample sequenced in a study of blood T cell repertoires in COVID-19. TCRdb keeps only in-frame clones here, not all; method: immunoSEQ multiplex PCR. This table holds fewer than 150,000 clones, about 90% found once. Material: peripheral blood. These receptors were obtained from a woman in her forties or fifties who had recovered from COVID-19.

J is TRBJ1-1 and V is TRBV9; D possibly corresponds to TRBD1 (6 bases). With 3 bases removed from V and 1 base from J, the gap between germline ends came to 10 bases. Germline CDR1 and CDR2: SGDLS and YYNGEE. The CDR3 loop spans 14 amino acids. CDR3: CASSATGQNTEAFF. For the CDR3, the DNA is TGTGCCAGCAGCGCGACAGGACAGAACACTGAAGCTTTCTTT.

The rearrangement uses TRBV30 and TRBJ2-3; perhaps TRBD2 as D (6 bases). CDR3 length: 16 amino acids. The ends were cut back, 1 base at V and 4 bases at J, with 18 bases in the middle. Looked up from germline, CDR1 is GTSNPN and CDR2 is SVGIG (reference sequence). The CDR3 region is CAWSETGLPRSDTQYF. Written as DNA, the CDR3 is TGTGCCTGGAGTGAAACGGGACTCCCGAGGTCAGATACGCAGTATTTT.

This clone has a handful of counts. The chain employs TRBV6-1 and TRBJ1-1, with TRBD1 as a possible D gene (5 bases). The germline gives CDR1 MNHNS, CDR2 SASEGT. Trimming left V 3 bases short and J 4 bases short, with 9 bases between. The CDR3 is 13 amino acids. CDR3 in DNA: TGTGCCAGCAGTGACAGGGTGGGCACTGAAGCTTTCTTT. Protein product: CASSDRVGTEAFF.

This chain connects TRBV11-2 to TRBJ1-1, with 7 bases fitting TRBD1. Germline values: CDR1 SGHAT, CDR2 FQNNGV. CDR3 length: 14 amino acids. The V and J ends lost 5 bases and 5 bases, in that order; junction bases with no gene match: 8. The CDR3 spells CASSIQQGLTEAFF. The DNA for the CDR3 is TGTGCCAGCAGCATACAACAGGGGTTGACTGAAGCTTTCTTT.

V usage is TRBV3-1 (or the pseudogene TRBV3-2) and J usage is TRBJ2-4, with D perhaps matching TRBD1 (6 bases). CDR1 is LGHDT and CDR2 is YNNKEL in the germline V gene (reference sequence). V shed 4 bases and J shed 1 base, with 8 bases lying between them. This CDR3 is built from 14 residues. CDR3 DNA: TGTGCCAGCAGCCTTCAGGGGGCCAAAAACATTCAGTACTTC. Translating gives CASSLQGAKNIQYF.

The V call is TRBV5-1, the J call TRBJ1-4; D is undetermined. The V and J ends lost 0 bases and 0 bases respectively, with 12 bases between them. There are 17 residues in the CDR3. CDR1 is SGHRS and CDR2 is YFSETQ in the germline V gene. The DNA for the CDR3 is TGCGCCAGCAGCTTGGGGGCATCAACCGCAACTAATGAAAAACTGTTTTTT. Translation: CASSLGASTATNEKLFF.

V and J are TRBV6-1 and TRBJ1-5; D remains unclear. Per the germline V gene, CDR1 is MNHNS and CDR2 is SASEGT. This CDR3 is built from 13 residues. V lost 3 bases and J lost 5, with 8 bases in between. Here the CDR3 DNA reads TGTGCCAGCAGTGATGGGAGGTATCAGCCCCAGCATTTT. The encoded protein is CASSDGRYQPQHF.

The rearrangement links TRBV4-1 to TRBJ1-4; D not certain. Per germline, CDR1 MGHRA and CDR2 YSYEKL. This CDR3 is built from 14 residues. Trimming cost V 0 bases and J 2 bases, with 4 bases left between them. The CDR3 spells CASSQERTNEKLFF. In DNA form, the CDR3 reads TGCGCCAGCAGCCAAGAACGGACTAATGAAAAACTGTTTTTT.

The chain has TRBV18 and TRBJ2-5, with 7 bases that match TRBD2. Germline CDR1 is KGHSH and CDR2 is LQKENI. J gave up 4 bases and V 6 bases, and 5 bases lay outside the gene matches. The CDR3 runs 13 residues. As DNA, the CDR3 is TGTGCCAGCTCCCTCTCGGGGGGAGAGACCCAGTACTTC. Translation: CASSLSGGETQYF.

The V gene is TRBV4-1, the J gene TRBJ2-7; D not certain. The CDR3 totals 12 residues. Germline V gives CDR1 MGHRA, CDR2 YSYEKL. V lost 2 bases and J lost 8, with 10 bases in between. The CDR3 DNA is TGCGCCAGCAGCCAACTTTTTTCCCAGCAGTACTTC. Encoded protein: CASSQLFSQQYF.

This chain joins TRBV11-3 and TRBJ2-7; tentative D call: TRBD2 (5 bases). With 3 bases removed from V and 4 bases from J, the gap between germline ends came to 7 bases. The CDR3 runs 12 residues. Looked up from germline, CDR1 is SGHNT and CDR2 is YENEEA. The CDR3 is CASSFPGYEQYF. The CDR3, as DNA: TGTGCCAGCAGCTTCCCGGGGTACGAGCAGTACTTC.

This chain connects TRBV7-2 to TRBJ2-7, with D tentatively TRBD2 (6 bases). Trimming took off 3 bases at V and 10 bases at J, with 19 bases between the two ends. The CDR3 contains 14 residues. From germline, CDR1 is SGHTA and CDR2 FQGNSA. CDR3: CASSFGAGGRNQYF. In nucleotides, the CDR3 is TGTGCCAGCAGCTTCGGGGCCGGGGGACGGAACCAGTACTTC.

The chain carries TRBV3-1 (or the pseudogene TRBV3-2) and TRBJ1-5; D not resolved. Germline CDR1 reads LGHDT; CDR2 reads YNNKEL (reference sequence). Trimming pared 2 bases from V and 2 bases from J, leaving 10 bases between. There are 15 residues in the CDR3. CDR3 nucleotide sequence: TGTGCCAGCAGCCAATCATCTTCGGGCAATCAGCCCCAGCATTTT. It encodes CASSQSSSGNQPQHF.

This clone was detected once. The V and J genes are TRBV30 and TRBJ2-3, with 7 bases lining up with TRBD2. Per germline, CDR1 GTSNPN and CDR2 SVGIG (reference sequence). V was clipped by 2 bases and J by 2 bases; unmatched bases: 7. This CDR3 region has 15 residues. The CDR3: CAWSNLAGVTDTQYF. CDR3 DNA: TGTGCCTGGAGTAACTTGGCGGGAGTCACAGATACGCAGTATTTT.

The CDR3 bases are TGTGCCACAAATCCCGGTTTTCGCTCTGGAAACACCATATATTTT. The encoded protein is CATNPGFRSGNTIYF. The V gene is TRBV19, the J gene TRBJ1-3; D is ambiguous. The CDR3 has 15 amino acids. V gave up 10 bases and J gave up 0 bases, with 16 bases separating them. CDR1 and CDR2 from the germline V gene are LNHDA and SQIVND (reference sequence).